This TCR beta chain was obtained from a study of blood T cell repertoires in COVID-19. The V gene lost 0 bases and the J gene lost 7 bases, with 6 bases spanning the gap. CDR1 is MNHEY, CDR2 SVGAGI, per germline. The CDR3 totals 12 residues. As handled by the study authors: Researchers report that nucleated cell counts were estimated from reference gene primer amplification. Generated by immunoSEQ multiplex PCR, the TCRdb table keeps only in-frame clones and is missing some. The DNA gave D and trimming, while V, J and clone size come from that table. The table lists a few hundred thousand clones, under 90% of them singletons, with roughly 2.2% in the top ten.

Sequenced material: peripheral blood. This clonotype was obtained from a man aged 45 to 65 with acute or convalescent COVID-19. This chain connects TRBV6-5 to TRBJ1-2; D call uncertain. The CDR3 protein is CASSYSEGGYTF. In DNA form, the CDR3 reads TGTGCCAGCAGTTACTCAGAGGGTGGCTACACCTTC.